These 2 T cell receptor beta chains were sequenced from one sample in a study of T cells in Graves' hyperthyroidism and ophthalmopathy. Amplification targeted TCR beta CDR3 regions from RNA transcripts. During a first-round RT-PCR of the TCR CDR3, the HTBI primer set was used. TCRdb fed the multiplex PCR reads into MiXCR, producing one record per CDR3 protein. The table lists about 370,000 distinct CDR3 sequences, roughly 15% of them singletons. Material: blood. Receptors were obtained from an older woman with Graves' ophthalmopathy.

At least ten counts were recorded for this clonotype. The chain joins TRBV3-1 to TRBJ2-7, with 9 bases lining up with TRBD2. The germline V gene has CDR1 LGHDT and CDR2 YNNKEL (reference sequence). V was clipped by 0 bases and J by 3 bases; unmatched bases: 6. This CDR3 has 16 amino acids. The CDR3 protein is CASSQETGTSLYEQYF. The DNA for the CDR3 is TGTGCCAGCAGCCAAGAAACCGGGACTAGCCTCTACGAGCAGTACTTC.

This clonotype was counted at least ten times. Written as DNA, the CDR3 is TGTGCCAGCAGCCAAGGGTCAGGGACCGGAGATACGCAGTATTTT. It codes for CASSQGSGTGDTQYF. V is TRBV3-1 and J is TRBJ2-3, with D perhaps given as TRBD1 or TRBD2 (5 bases each). The germline V and J ends were trimmed by 1 base and 5 bases, with 13 bases remaining between them. The CDR3 contains 15 residues. CDR1 is LGHDT, CDR2 YNNKEL, per germline (reference sequence).